Presented here are 18 T cell receptor beta chains from one specimen sequenced in a study of beta chain features in type 1 diabetes listed by TCRdb under 2018. Receptor amplification or capture employed the immunoSEQ multiplex PCR assay. All of the isolated RNA was reverse transcribed with the High Capacity cDNA Reverse Transcription Kit, so expressed TCRB transcripts were sequenced. The table comes from immuneACCESS by way of TCRdb, which keeps in-frame sequences with V and J called. Part of the clones is missing from these tables; in studies checked, under half for an unresolved V gene and the rest for unknown reasons. The sample profile shows roughly 500,000 clones; around 28% of them were found once. In total, the top ten clones hold 0.065% of the sample. Input material: naive CD4+ T cells from blood. According to the study, the label for this sample's cell subset or site signals: true naive CD4+ T cells. The origin of the receptors is a young man in good health.

This clone is a singleton in its sample. The chain joins TRBV4-2 to TRBJ2-7; 13 positions agree with TRBD2. The CDR3 extends over 17 amino acids. Trimming cost V 1 base and J 7 bases; bases outside gene matches: 10. Per the germline V gene, CDR1 is LGHNA and CDR2 is YNFKEQ. The CDR3 region is CASSQVAGLAGVGEQYF. In DNA form, the CDR3 reads TGTGCCAGCAGCCAAGTCGCCGGACTAGCGGGAGTCGGGGAGCAGTACTTC.

This chain links TRBV30 with TRBJ1-4; possible D gene TRBD1, 5 bases. This CDR3 has 14 amino acids. CDR1 is GTSNPN and CDR2 is SVGIG in the germline V gene (reference sequence). The germline V and J ends were trimmed by 1 base and 6 bases, with 12 bases remaining between them. CDR3 sequence: CAWSGSRGDEKLFF. The CDR3 region has the DNA TGTGCCTGGAGTGGGAGTCGGGGCGATGAAAAACTGTTTTTT.

The V and J genes are TRBV2 and TRBJ2-1; D remains unclear. CDR1 is SNHLY and CDR2 is FYNNEI in the germline V gene. This CDR3 has 11 residues. V gave up 4 bases and J gave up 7 bases, with 5 bases separating them. The CDR3 DNA sequence: TGTGCCAGCAGTGCTACGAATGAGCAGTTCTTC. This gives the protein CASSATNEQFF.

The V gene is TRBV11-2, the J gene TRBJ1-2; D possibly corresponds to TRBD1 (6 bases). The germline V gene has CDR1 SGHAT and CDR2 FQNNGV. CDR3 length: 12 amino acids. Trimming pared 4 bases from V and 4 bases from J, leaving 7 bases between. The CDR3 sequence is CASSSDSYGYTF. The DNA for the CDR3 is TGTGCCAGCAGCTCGGACAGCTATGGCTACACCTTC.

Regarding this clone: The same CDR3 can be traced to other DNA sequences in this sample. J is TRBJ2-5 and V is TRBV30, with a possible D match to TRBD2 (6 bases). Between the trimmed V and J ends, which lost 0 bases and 3 bases, there was a span of 8 bases. Germline lookup yields CDR1 GTSNPN and CDR2 SVGIG (reference sequence). The CDR3 sequence is 13 residues long. CDR3 region: CAWSVRREETQYF. The CDR3 coding sequence is TGTGCCTGGAGTGTACGGAGGGAAGAGACCCAGTACTTC.

CDR3 amino acids: CAIRGEYEQYF. CDR3 nucleotides: TGTGCCATCAGGGGAGAGTACGAGCAGTACTTC. This chain links TRBV10-3 with TRBJ2-7, with a weak D call TRBD2 (5 bases). Germline assignment: CDR1 ENHRY and CDR2 SYGVKD. This CDR3 is 11 amino acids long. The ends were cut back, 6 bases at V and 4 bases at J, with 7 bases in the middle.

This clone was picked up a small number of times. The chain has TRBV7-9 and TRBJ2-1; tentative D call: TRBD1 (5 bases). The germline CDR1 and CDR2 sequences are SEHNR and FQNEAQ (reference sequence). CDR3 length: 15 residues. Trimming took 2 bases from V and 3 from J, leaving 11 bases between them. CDR3 sequence: CASSLPGNVYNEQFF. In DNA, the CDR3 is TGTGCCAGCAGCTTACCAGGGAACGTCTACAATGAGCAGTTCTTC.

This clone occurred a few times. The rearrangement joins TRBV30 to TRBJ2-1; maybe TRBD1 (6 bases). The germline CDR1 and CDR2 sequences are GTSNPN and SVGIG (reference sequence). This CDR3 contains 13 residues. Between the trimmed V and J ends, which lost 2 bases and 6 bases, there was a span of 11 bases. The DNA of the CDR3 is TGTGCCTGGAGTCGACAGGTAATCAATGAGCAGTTCTTC. Translated, it gives CAWSRQVINEQFF.

This clone showed up just a few times. The rearrangement links TRBV29-1 to TRBJ2-1; TRBD2 might be the D (5 bases). The germline V gene has CDR1 SQVTM and CDR2 ANQGSEA. The CDR3 covers 16 residues. V gave up 0 bases and J gave up 4 bases, with 16 bases separating them. CDR3 protein: CSVEDDGTRRYNEQFF. The CDR3 region has the DNA TGCAGCGTTGAAGATGACGGAACGAGGAGGTACAATGAGCAGTTCTTC.

V usage is TRBV18 and J usage is TRBJ1-5, with 7 bases that match TRBD1. J was trimmed by 5 bases and V by 6 bases; bases with no gene match: 1. This CDR3 spans 12 amino acids. Germline CDR1 reads KGHSH; CDR2 reads LQKENI. The CDR3 bases are TGTGCCAGCTCCGACAGGGATCAGCCCCAGCATTTT. Protein product: CASSDRDQPQHF.

In this sample, this clone turned up a few times. The chain employs TRBV2 and TRBJ2-4; D gene unclear. Trimming removed 7 bases at V and 8 bases at J, with 12 bases between. The CDR3 is 12 amino acids. Germline lookup yields CDR1 SNHLY and CDR2 FYNNEI. Written as DNA, the CDR3 is TGTGCCAGCACCGTACGTCGGGACATTCAGTACTTC. Protein product: CASTVRRDIQYF. Together with reference TRBV2 and TRBJ2-4, the CDR3 gives the full variable domain: EPEVTQTPSHQVTQMGQEVILRCVPISNHLYFYWYRQILGQKVEFLVSFYNNEISEKSEIFDDQFSVERPDGSNFTLKIRSTKLEDSAMYFCASTVRRDIQYFGAGTRLSVL.

The chain has TRBV9 and TRBJ2-6; D unresolved. The CDR3 has 17 amino acids. V was pared by 0 bases and J by 0 bases, with 10 bases between. Germline values: CDR1 SGDLS, CDR2 YYNGEE. For the CDR3, the DNA is TGTGCCAGCAGCGTAGCCCCGTCGGGCTCTGGGGCCAACGTCCTGACTTTC. It specifies CASSVAPSGSGANVLTF. The full variable domain, with the rest looked up from reference TRBV9 and TRBJ2-6, is DSGVTQTPKHLITATGQRVTLRCSPRSGDLSVYWYQQSLDQGLQFLIQYYNGEERAKGNILERFSAQQFPDLHSELNLSSLELGDSALYFCASSVAPSGSGANVLTFGAGSRLTVL.

This sequence joins TRBV11-1 and TRBJ2-5; D gene unclear. CDR3 length: 12 residues. Trimming pared 1 base from V and 5 bases from J, leaving 5 bases between. The V gene's germline CDR1 is SGHAT and CDR2 FQDESV (reference sequence). CDR3 nucleotide sequence: TGTGCCAGCAGCTTAGTCGCGGAGACCCAGTACTTC. Translated, it gives CASSLVAETQYF.

This clone was detected only a few times. In DNA form, the CDR3 reads TGTGCCAGCAGCGCGACAGAGGGTGATGAAAAACTGTTTTTT. As protein: CASSATEGDEKLFF. This chain uses TRBV7-9 with TRBJ1-4, with D possibly matching TRBD1 (5 bases). The V and J ends lost 5 bases and 6 bases respectively, with 13 bases between them. The germline CDR1 and CDR2 sequences are SEHNR and FQNEAQ (reference sequence). This CDR3 is 14 amino acids long. The full variable domain, rest sourced from reference TRBV7-9 and TRBJ1-4, is DTGVSQNPRHKITKRGQNVTFRCDPISEHNRLYWYRQTLGQGPEFLTYFQNEAQLEKSRLLSDRFSAERPKGSFSTLEIQRTEQGDSAMYLCASSATEGDEKLFFGSGTQLSVL.

This clone was seen a handful of times. This rearrangement joins TRBV25-1 to TRBJ1-2; 10 bases are a match to TRBD1. CDR3 length equals 16 residues. Germline loops: CDR1 MGHDK, CDR2 SYGVNS. The ends lost 1 base at V and 5 bases at J; junction bases unmatched: 7. CDR3 sequence reads: CASSESVTGGVYGYTF. CDR3 DNA sequence: TGTGCCAGCAGTGAATCGGTGACAGGGGGCGTTTATGGCTACACCTTC.

This clone was seen a few times. V usage is TRBV7-9 and J usage is TRBJ2-1, with 14 bases matching TRBD2. This CDR3 region has 19 residues. Looked up from germline, CDR1 is SEHNR and CDR2 is FQNEAQ (reference sequence). J lost 0 bases, V lost 5 bases, and 9 bases had no gene match. CDR3 residues: CASSIRTSGRHRSYNEQFF. The DNA for the CDR3 is TGTGCCAGCAGCATACGGACTAGCGGGAGGCACCGCTCCTACAATGAGCAGTTCTTC. The complete variable domain, with remaining parts taken from reference TRBV7-9 and TRBJ2-1, reads DTGVSQNPRHKITKRGQNVTFRCDPISEHNRLYWYRQTLGQGPEFLTYFQNEAQLEKSRLLSDRFSAERPKGSFSTLEIQRTEQGDSAMYLCASSIRTSGRHRSYNEQFFGPGTRLTVL.

The J gene is TRBJ1-5, the V gene TRBV6-6; tentatively, D is TRBD1 (5 bases). The V gene lost 2 bases and the J gene lost 2 bases, with 7 bases spanning the gap. This CDR3 is 14 amino acids long. Germline V lookup: CDR1 MNHNY, CDR2 SVGAGI (reference sequence). CDR3 bases: TGTGCCAGCAGTTACGGGGGAGGCAATCAGCCCCAGCATTTT. As protein: CASSYGGGNQPQHF.

This clone was seen once. The chain couples TRBV4-3 to TRBJ1-4; no reliable D call. Looked up from germline, CDR1 is LGHNA and CDR2 is YSLEER. The CDR3 consists of 15 residues. V lost 0 bases and J lost 5, with 10 bases in between. CDR3 in DNA: TGCGCCAGCAGCCAAGATCTGGTCCCAAATGAAAAACTGTTTTTT. It is translated as CASSQDLVPNEKLFF.